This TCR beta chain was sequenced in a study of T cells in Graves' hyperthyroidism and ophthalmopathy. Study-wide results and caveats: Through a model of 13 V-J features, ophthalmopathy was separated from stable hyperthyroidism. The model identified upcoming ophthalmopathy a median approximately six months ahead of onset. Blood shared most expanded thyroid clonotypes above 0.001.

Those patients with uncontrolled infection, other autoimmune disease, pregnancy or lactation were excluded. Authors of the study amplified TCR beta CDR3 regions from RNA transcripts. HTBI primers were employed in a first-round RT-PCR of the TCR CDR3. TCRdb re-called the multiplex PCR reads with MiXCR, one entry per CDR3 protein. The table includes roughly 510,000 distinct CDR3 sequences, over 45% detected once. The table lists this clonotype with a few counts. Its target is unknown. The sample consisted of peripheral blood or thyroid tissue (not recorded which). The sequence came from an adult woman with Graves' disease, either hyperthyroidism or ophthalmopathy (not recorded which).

CDR3 in DNA: TGTGCCAGCAGCTACCCCGGGTCACCCCTCCACTTT. Amino acid sequence: CASSYPGSPLHF. The gene calls are TRBV7-2 and TRBJ1-6; D gene unclear. The CDR3 totals 12 residues. Trimming removed 4 bases at V and 10 bases at J, with 8 bases between. Germline CDR1 reads SGHTA; CDR2 reads FQGNSA.